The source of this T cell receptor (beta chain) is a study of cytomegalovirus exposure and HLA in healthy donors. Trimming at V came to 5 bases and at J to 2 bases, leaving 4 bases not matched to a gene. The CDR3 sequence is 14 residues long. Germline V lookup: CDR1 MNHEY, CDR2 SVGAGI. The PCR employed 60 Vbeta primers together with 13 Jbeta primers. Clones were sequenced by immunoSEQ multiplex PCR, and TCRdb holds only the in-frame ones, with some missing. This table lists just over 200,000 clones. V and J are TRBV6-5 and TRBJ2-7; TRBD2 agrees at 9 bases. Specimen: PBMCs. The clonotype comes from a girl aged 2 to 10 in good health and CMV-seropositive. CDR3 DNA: TGTGCCAGCAGTCTAGCGGGACATACCTACGAGCAGTACTTC. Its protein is CASSLAGHTYEQYF.